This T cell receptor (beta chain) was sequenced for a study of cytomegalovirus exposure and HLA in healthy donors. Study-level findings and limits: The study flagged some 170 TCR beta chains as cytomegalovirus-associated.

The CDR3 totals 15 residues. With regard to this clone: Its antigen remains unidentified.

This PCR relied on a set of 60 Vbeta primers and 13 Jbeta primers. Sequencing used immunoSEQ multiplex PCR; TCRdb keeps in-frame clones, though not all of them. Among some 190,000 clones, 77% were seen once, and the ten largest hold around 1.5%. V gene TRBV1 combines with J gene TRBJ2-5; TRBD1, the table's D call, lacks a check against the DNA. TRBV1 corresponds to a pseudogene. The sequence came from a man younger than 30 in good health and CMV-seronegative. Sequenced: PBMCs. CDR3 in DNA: TGCACCAGCAGCCAAAGACAGGGGAATCAAGAGACCCAGTACTTC. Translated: CTSSQRQGNQETQYF.